This TCR beta chain was identified in a study of blood T cells in healthy people across ages. Study details: Template switching retrieved approximately one barcoded beta molecule for each two T cells.

Study observations and caveats: Naive T cell percentage by flow cytometry tracked strongly with beta diversity.

In regard to this clonotype: Its specificity is not known.

Germline CDR1 MNHEY, CDR2 SVGAGI. This CDR3 is 16 amino acids long. The V and J ends lost 0 bases and 2 bases respectively, with 13 bases between them. Investigators took about 9.1 milliliters of peripheral blood from every donor. Through a sample-barcoded 5' primer and a J-beta primer mix, a second PCR was run for roughly 6 to 11 cycles. With 12 random nucleotides, a template-switch adaptor tagged each individual cDNA molecule. TCRdb reanalysed the 5' RACE reads using MiXCR and keeps one entry per CDR3 protein. The data show some 1.7 million distinct CDR3 sequences, with over 25% seen just once and 7.7% held by the top ten.

This TCR was recovered from a woman aged 30 to 39 in good health. V gene TRBV6-5 combines with J gene TRBJ2-5; no firm D call. Sequenced input: blood. The CDR3 reads CASSYSVAEPQETQYF. CDR3 in DNA: TGTGCCAGCAGTTACTCAGTCGCGGAACCACAAGAGACCCAGTACTTC.